This T cell receptor beta chain derives from a study of T cells in Graves' hyperthyroidism and ophthalmopathy. Uncontrolled infection, other autoimmune disease, pregnancy or lactation led to exclusion. Amplified TCR beta CDR3 regions derived from RNA transcripts. An initial round of RT-PCR targeting the TCR CDR3 relied on the HTBI primer set. TCRdb re-called the multiplex PCR reads through MiXCR, storing one row per CDR3 protein. The sample records 200,000 to 250,000 distinct CDR3 sequences, approximately 16% being singletons. The sequence was collected from a woman younger than 30 with Graves' ophthalmopathy. Sequenced input: blood.

The CDR3 loop reads CASSYSNWLAGGSETQYF. DNA of the CDR3: TGTGCCAGCAGTTACTCGAATTGGTTAGCGGGAGGGTCCGAGACCCAGTACTTC. The chain couples TRBV6-2 or TRBV6-3 to TRBJ2-5; the match to TRBD2 covers 11 bases. Germline lookup yields CDR1 MNHEY and CDR2 SVGEGT. Losses at the gene ends were 0 bases for V and 5 bases for J; bases not matched to a gene: 11. The CDR3 runs 18 residues.